The 15 T cell receptor beta chains below come from one sample, sequenced in a study of OX40 agonist ivuxolimab in advanced cancers. The library relied on the immunoSEQ multiplex PCR assay. What TCRdb holds here is the immuneACCESS table cut down to in-frame rearrangements. Part of the clones is not present; checked against another copy, under half of the missing clones reflect an unresolved V gene, and the others are unexplained. Present in this sample are around 40,000 clones, around 80% of which were seen just once. Over 20% of the sample comes from the top ten. This material consisted of CD4+ or CD8+ T cells sorted from blood, taken in a trial of the OX40 agonist ivuxolimab. These receptors all come from an adult with an advanced solid tumor such as melanoma, head and neck, liver or kidney cancer.

This clone was counted many times. The rearrangement uses TRBV5-6 and TRBJ2-1; 10 nucleotides align to TRBD1. In germline, CDR1 is SGHDT, CDR2 YYEEEE. The CDR3 spans 15 residues. With 2 bases clipped from V and 6 bases from J, the junction kept 5 bases outside the gene matches. The CDR3 region has the DNA TGTGCCAGCAGCTTCAGACAGGGGGCGTTCAATGAGCAGTTCTTC. Residues: CASSFRQGAFNEQFF.

The chain has TRBV6-1 and TRBJ1-5; 7 bases fit TRBD1. V dropped 0 bases and J dropped 3; count of bases not matched to a gene: 5. The V gene's germline CDR1 is MNHNS and CDR2 SASEGT. This CDR3 has 16 residues. The CDR3 spells CASSEASGGYNQPQHF. For the CDR3, the DNA is TGTGCCAGCAGTGAAGCATCAGGGGGTTACAATCAGCCCCAGCATTTT.

Here the CDR3 DNA reads TGCGCCAGCAGCCAAGAATTAGGAGGCTACACCTTC. It translates to CASSQELGGYTF. The chain carries TRBV4-1 and TRBJ1-2; no clear D gene. V dropped 0 bases and J dropped 8 bases, with 7 bases sitting between them. This CDR3 is built from 12 residues. The germline V gene has CDR1 MGHRA and CDR2 YSYEKL.

The chain links TRBV29-1 to TRBJ2-1; 8 bases are a match to TRBD2. Trimming removed 4 bases from V and 8 bases from J; junction bases left unmatched: 4. Germline V lookup: CDR1 SQVTM, CDR2 ANQGSEA. This CDR3 has 12 residues. The CDR3 sequence: CSVAGGRYEQFF. In nucleotides, the CDR3 is TGCAGCGTTGCGGGGGGGAGGTATGAGCAGTTCTTC.

The V and J genes are TRBV6-1 and TRBJ1-3, with no clear D. V lost 4 bases to trimming and J lost 4 bases, with 17 bases between them. The CDR3 covers 16 residues. CDR1 is MNHNS and CDR2 is SASEGT in the germline V gene. The DNA of the CDR3 is TGTGCCAGCAGTGTAACACCGAGGGTAACCGGAAACACCATATATTTT. Its translation is CASSVTPRVTGNTIYF.

The V call is TRBV6-1, the J call TRBJ2-6; D is possibly TRBD2 (5 bases). CDR3 length: 19 amino acids. CDR1 MNHNS and CDR2 SASEGT come from the germline V gene. With 2 bases removed from V and 0 bases from J, the gap between germline ends came to 17 bases. The CDR3 sequence is CASSEYYRRSGSGANVLTF. DNA for the CDR3: TGTGCCAGCAGTGAATACTATAGGAGGTCGGGCTCTGGGGCCAACGTCCTGACTTTC.

This rearrangement joins TRBV5-1 to TRBJ1-1; TRBD1 matches 9 bases. The J segment lost 3 bases and the V segment lost 4 bases, leaving 13 bases of the junction unmatched. The CDR3 has 17 amino acids. CDR1 SGHRS and CDR2 YFSETQ come from the germline V gene. CDR3 protein: CASSQGTGRQGDTEAFF. The DNA of the CDR3 is TGCGCCAGCAGCCAAGGGACAGGGCGCCAAGGGGACACTGAAGCTTTCTTT.

This chain joins TRBV2 and TRBJ2-1; a possible D gene is TRBD2 (5 bases). With 6 bases removed from V and 7 bases from J, the gap between germline ends came to 13 bases. There are 13 residues in the CDR3. Germline CDR1 reads SNHLY; CDR2 reads FYNNEI. This CDR3 reads CASSGRWENEQFF. The DNA for the CDR3 is TGTGCCAGCAGCGGACGGTGGGAGAATGAGCAGTTCTTC.

The chain has TRBV9 and TRBJ1-5; TRBD1 might be the D (6 bases). The germline CDR1 and CDR2 sequences are SGDLS and YYNGEE. This CDR3 contains 14 residues. Trimming took off 0 bases at V and 5 bases at J, with 9 bases between the two ends. CDR3 bases: TGTGCCAGCAGCGTAGGAACAGGGTATCAGCCCCAGCATTTT. Translated, it gives CASSVGTGYQPQHF. Full variable domain (rest looked up from reference TRBV9 and TRBJ1-5): DSGVTQTPKHLITATGQRVTLRCSPRSGDLSVYWYQQSLDQGLQFLIQYYNGEERAKGNILERFSAQQFPDLHSELNLSSLELGDSALYFCASSVGTGYQPQHFGDGTRLSIL.

The J gene is TRBJ1-6, the V gene TRBV7-9; 7 bases match TRBD1. The CDR3 has 16 residues. CDR1 is SEHNR and CDR2 is FQNEAQ in the germline V gene (reference sequence). J lost 2 bases, V lost 5 bases, and 6 bases had no gene match. The CDR3 nucleotides read TGTGCCAGCAGCAAAGACAGGGCCCCCTATAATTCACCCCTCCACTTT. It translates to CASSKDRAPYNSPLHF.

This chain uses TRBV19 with TRBJ2-5; possibly TRBD2 for D (7 bases). The CDR3 length is 13 residues. V lost 7 bases and J lost 6, with 15 bases in between. Germline CDR1 and CDR2: LNHDA and SQIVND (reference sequence). As DNA, the CDR3 is TGTGCCAGTACCCCCGACGGGGGGCAGACCCAGTACTTC. Encoded protein: CASTPDGGQTQYF.

The chain employs TRBV4-1 and TRBJ2-3; TRBD2 matches 11 bases. With 2 bases clipped from V and 2 bases from J, the junction kept 3 bases outside the gene matches. Germline CDR1 MGHRA, CDR2 YSYEKL. The CDR3 covers 16 residues. CDR3 nucleotide sequence: TGCGCCAGCAGCCAAAATAGCGGGGGGGACACAGATACGCAGTATTTT. Translation: CASSQNSGGDTDTQYF.

The chain combines TRBV30 with TRBJ1-1, with D uncertain. Germline V gene sequence: CDR1 GTSNPN, CDR2 SVGIG (reference sequence). Trimming removed 3 bases at V and 1 base at J, with 6 bases between. The CDR3 loop spans 12 amino acids. Written as DNA, the CDR3 is TGTGCCTGGAGCCCAGGGAACACTGAAGCTTTCTTT. This codes for CAWSPGNTEAFF.

This clone was seen only a few times. V is TRBV5-7 and J is TRBJ1-2; D not certain. TRBV5-7 is an open reading frame whose function is uncertain. The CDR3 has 13 amino acids. V was shortened by 4 bases and J by 4 bases, with 11 bases between the two germline ends. CDR3 DNA: TGTGCCAGCAGCGTCCGAGTACTCTATGGCTACACCTTC. This codes for CASSVRVLYGYTF.

J is TRBJ1-1 and V is TRBV27; perhaps TRBD1 as D (5 bases). Trimming left V 8 bases short and J 4 bases short, with 8 bases between. The CDR3 is 11 amino acids. The germline CDR1 and CDR2 sequences are MNHEY and SMNVEV (reference sequence). The CDR3 is CASSGGTEAFF. The DNA for the CDR3 is TGTGCCAGCTCCGGGGGCACTGAAGCTTTCTTT.